Sequencing of this T cell receptor beta chain was carried out in a study of naive CD8 T cells in extremely preterm neonates. The CDR3 is 12 amino acids. The V segment lost 3 bases and the J segment 7 bases; nucleotides outside the gene matches: 3. Germline loops: CDR1 MNHEY, CDR2 SMNVEV (reference sequence). The protocol was immunoSEQ multiplex PCR, while the TCRdb copy is restricted to in-frame clones and leaves out a portion. Of approximately 4,900 clones in the sample, around 97% were seen once. Sequenced sample: naive CD8+ T cells from blood. The rearrangement uses TRBV27 and TRBJ2-7; 7 nucleotides match TRBD2. This TCR was sampled from a human donor in good health. The CDR3 sequence: CASSFPGGEQYF. In nucleotides, the CDR3 is TGTGCCAGCAGTTTCCCCGGGGGGGAGCAGTACTTC.